One sample yielded the 31 T cell receptor beta chains listed below, sequenced in a study of T-cell memory formation after mild COVID-19. TCRdb reanalysed the 5' RACE reads using MiXCR and keeps one entry per CDR3 protein. This table holds a few hundred thousand distinct CDR3 sequences, about a sixth found once. Sequenced sample: PBMCs or a T cell subset sorted from them (not recorded which). Every receptor here comes from a man between 18 and 35 years old who had mild COVID-19 (a few samples of this study predate the infection). Cell type and time point are not known.

The genes are TRBV7-9 and TRBJ2-4; no firm D call. Deletions cut 3 bases from V and 5 bases from J, with 17 bases between. The germline CDR1 and CDR2 sequences are SEHNR and FQNEAQ (reference sequence). The CDR3 runs to 16 residues. The CDR3 region has the DNA TGTGCCAGCAGCTTCCTCGATGGATGGAGACAAAACATTCAGTACTTC. This encodes CASSFLDGWRQNIQYF. The complete variable domain, with remaining parts taken from reference TRBV7-9 and TRBJ2-4, reads DTGVSQNPRHKITKRGQNVTFRCDPISEHNRLYWYRQTLGQGPEFLTYFQNEAQLEKSRLLSDRFSAERPKGSFSTLEIQRTEQGDSAMYLCASSFLDGWRQNIQYFGAGTRLSVL.

This clonotype appeared a few times. CDR3 region: CASILQTSGEAFF. The CDR3 DNA follows: TGCGCCAGTATATTACAAACGAGCGGTGAAGCTTTCTTT. The chain employs TRBV5-1 and TRBJ1-1; D unresolved. The CDR3 totals 13 residues. The germline V gene encodes CDR1 SGHRS and CDR2 YFSETQ. The ends were cut back, 8 bases at V and 7 bases at J, with 18 bases in the middle.

The genes are TRBV5-1 and TRBJ2-1; D tentatively reads TRBD1 or TRBD2 (5 bases each). This CDR3 comprises 15 residues. Germline CDR1 SGHRS, CDR2 YFSETQ. The V end lost 0 bases, the J end lost 6 bases, and 13 bases lay between the germline ends. The CDR3 protein is CASSLGPRDGNEQFF. DNA of the CDR3: TGCGCCAGCAGCTTGGGTCCCAGGGACGGCAATGAGCAGTTCTTC.

This clonotype was observed a few times. The chain couples TRBV10-2 to TRBJ1-2; 7 nucleotides line up with TRBD1. V lost 3 bases, J lost 5 bases, and 3 bases stayed unmatched. Germline lookup yields CDR1 WSHSY and CDR2 SAAADI. The CDR3 consists of 13 residues. CDR3 sequence (DNA): TGCGCCAGCAGTGAACGACAGGGATATGGCTACACCTTC. Encoded protein: CASSERQGYGYTF.

The chain recombines TRBV7-2 with TRBJ2-7; D is perhaps TRBD1 (6 bases). The CDR3 is 12 amino acids. The germline V gene encodes CDR1 SGHTA and CDR2 FQGNSA. With 6 bases removed from V and 9 bases from J, the gap between germline ends came to 15 bases. CDR3 coding DNA: TGTGCCAGCAGTTCTGGGACAATAGCGCAGTACTTC. Amino acids: CASSSGTIAQYF.

This clonotype was found many times. The gene calls are TRBV7-9 and TRBJ2-3, with D possibly TRBD2 on 6 matching bases. This CDR3 region has 16 residues. Between the trimmed V and J ends, which lost 6 bases and 2 bases, there was a span of 18 bases. CDR1 is SEHNR, CDR2 FQNEAQ, per germline (reference sequence). The CDR3 DNA reads TGTGCCAGCAGAAAAAAGCCTGGGGGGTTCACAGATACGCAGTATTTT. Its protein product is CASRKKPGGFTDTQYF. The entire variable domain, with the rest obtained from reference TRBV7-9 and TRBJ2-3, is as follows: DTGVSQNPRHKITKRGQNVTFRCDPISEHNRLYWYRQTLGQGPEFLTYFQNEAQLEKSRLLSDRFSAERPKGSFSTLEIQRTEQGDSAMYLCASRKKPGGFTDTQYFGPGTRLTVL.

This clonotype has a count of ten or more. V gene TRBV11-1 combines with J gene TRBJ2-5, with 8 bases aligning to TRBD1. The length of the CDR3 is 15 residues. Germline V lookup: CDR1 SGHAT, CDR2 FQDESV (reference sequence). V trimming: 5 bases; J trimming: 2 bases; junction bases outside the gene matches: 7. CDR3 loop: CASSRSGTGQETQYF. The CDR3 coding sequence is TGTGCCAGCAGCCGTTCCGGGACAGGACAAGAGACCCAGTACTTC.

This clonotype was found a few times. As DNA, the CDR3 is TGCGCCAGCAGCTCCGGGACCGGGACTTCGAACACCGGGGAGCTGTTTTTT. It yields the protein CASSSGTGTSNTGELFF. The chain employs TRBV5-1 and TRBJ2-2, with D perhaps TRBD2 (6 bases). V was cut by 3 bases and J by 0 bases, with 15 bases left in between. From germline, CDR1 is SGHRS and CDR2 YFSETQ. The CDR3 sequence is 17 residues long.

In its sample, this clonotype was seen a few times. The genes are TRBV6-5 and TRBJ2-2; D unclear. The CDR3 totals 13 residues. From germline, CDR1 is MNHEY and CDR2 SVGAGI. Trimming left V 5 bases short and J 7 bases short, with 11 bases between. The CDR3 DNA reads TGTGCCAGCAGTCCCCGCTGGGGCGGGGAGCTGTTTTTT. Translated, it gives CASSPRWGGELFF.

The chain uses TRBV7-3 and TRBJ1-2; D not certain. Looked up from germline, CDR1 is SGHTA and CDR2 is FQGTGA. Trimming removed 2 bases from V and 4 bases from J, with 11 bases in between. The CDR3 length is 14 residues. The chain's CDR3 is CASSLGPGRYGYTF. The DNA for the CDR3 is TGTGCCAGCAGCTTAGGGCCAGGACGCTATGGCTACACCTTC.

This rearrangement joins TRBV7-6 to TRBJ2-7, with no clear D. Germline CDR1 is SGHVS and CDR2 is FNYEAQ. The CDR3 sequence is 15 residues long. The germline V and J ends were trimmed by 5 bases and 0 bases, with 14 bases remaining between them. Here the CDR3 reads CASSPAPARSYEQYF. CDR3 sequence (DNA): TGTGCCAGCAGCCCAGCCCCAGCCCGCTCCTACGAGCAGTACTTC.

Remarks on this clonotype: At one end the junction does not follow the germline gene, possibly because of a read error. The rearrangement uses TRBV18 and TRBJ1-4; 7 bases fit TRBD1. CDR1 and CDR2 (germline): KGHSH, LQKENI. The CDR3 loop spans 14 amino acids. The CDR3 region is CASSPQGNGEKLFF. The CDR3 DNA is TGTGCCAGCTCCCCACAGGGGAATGGTGAAAAACTGTTTTTT.

The genes are TRBV20-1 and TRBJ2-3, with TRBD2 identical over 8 bases. CDR1 and CDR2 from the germline V gene are DFQATT and SNEGSKA (reference sequence). Trimming at V came to 4 bases and at J to 2 bases, leaving 8 bases not matched to a gene. This CDR3 has 15 residues. The CDR3 region is CSAKIRGGDTDTQYF. Here the CDR3 DNA reads TGCAGTGCTAAAATTCGGGGGGGCGACACAGATACGCAGTATTTT.

This clonotype was recorded a few times. The J gene is TRBJ1-2, the V gene TRBV4-2; maybe TRBD1 (6 bases). CDR3 length equals 16 residues. The V gene lost 2 bases and the J gene lost 6 bases, with 19 bases spanning the gap. Germline V gene sequence: CDR1 LGHNA, CDR2 YNFKEQ. The CDR3 sequence: CASSQWVGARIDGYTF. In DNA form, the CDR3 reads TGTGCCAGCAGCCAATGGGTGGGGGCGCGGATTGATGGCTACACCTTC.

This rearrangement joins TRBV20-1 to TRBJ1-1; 11 nucleotides match TRBD1. The trim removed 7 bases at V and 3 bases at J, leaving 16 bases unmatched. Germline values: CDR1 DFQATT, CDR2 SNEGSKA (reference sequence). The CDR3 covers 17 residues. The CDR3 region is CSVWTGGVLSVDTEAFF. The CDR3 DNA reads TGCAGTGTTTGGACAGGGGGCGTATTATCAGTAGACACTGAAGCTTTCTTT.

V and J are TRBV28 and TRBJ2-2; maybe TRBD1 (5 bases). This CDR3 spans 13 amino acids. Germline assignment: CDR1 MDHEN and CDR2 SYDVKM. Trimming left V 8 bases short and J 1 base short, with 8 bases between. CDR3 coding DNA: TGTGCCAGCCTCACAGGGAACACCGGGGAGCTGTTTTTT. It yields the protein CASLTGNTGELFF.

This clonotype has a handful of counts. This chain connects TRBV7-8 to TRBJ2-1, with D perhaps matching TRBD2 (6 bases). Germline-derived CDR1 and CDR2 are SGHVS and FQNEAQ. The CDR3 consists of 13 residues. The V end was cut by 0 bases, the J end by 14 bases, with 14 bases between. The CDR3 nucleotides read TGTGCCAGCAGCTTAGCGCTAGGTAGCGGAGAGTTCTTC. This translates into CASSLALGSGEFF. The full variable domain, its missing parts supplied by reference TRBV7-8 and TRBJ2-1, is GAGVSQSPRYKVAKRGQDVALRCDPISGHVSLFWYQQALGQGPEFLTYFQNEAQLDKSGLPSDRFFAERPEGSVSTLKIQRTQQEDSAVYLCASSLALGSGEFFGPGTRLTVL.

The CDR3 coding sequence is TGCGCCAGCAGCCCGAGATCCAGCGGGGGGCTACAAGAGACCCAGTACTTC. It codes for CASSPRSSGGLQETQYF. The J gene is TRBJ2-5, the V gene TRBV4-1; 9 bases agree with TRBD2. In germline, CDR1 is MGHRA, CDR2 YSYEKL. V was pared by 4 bases and J by 2 bases, with 11 bases of the junction left unmatched. CDR3 length equals 17 residues.

J is TRBJ2-7 and V is TRBV5-1; TRBD2 aligns across 8 bases. After removal of 7 bases from V and 0 bases from J, the junction contained 24 bases not matched to a gene. The CDR3 is 20 residues long. In germline, CDR1 is SGHRS, CDR2 YFSETQ. The DNA for the CDR3 is TGCGCCAGCCACAAGGACCTCCTTTTGACTAGCGCCACAAGCTCCTACGAGCAGTACTTC. It encodes CASHKDLLLTSATSSYEQYF.

In its sample, this clonotype was seen many times. The chain recombines TRBV11-1 with TRBJ2-1; perhaps D is TRBD1 or TRBD2 (6 bases each). Deletions cut 4 bases from V and 5 bases from J, with 18 bases between. This CDR3 spans 16 amino acids. The germline V gene has CDR1 SGHAT and CDR2 FQDESV (reference sequence). Written as DNA, the CDR3 is TGTGCCAGCAGCTGGAAATCTAGGGGGGCCCACAATGAGCAGTTCTTC. It yields the protein CASSWKSRGAHNEQFF.

This chain links TRBV7-9 with TRBJ1-6; a weak D match, TRBD1 (5 bases). The CDR3 has 14 amino acids. Trimming shortened V by 5 bases and J by 7 bases, and 12 bases separated the two germline ends. Germline loops: CDR1 SEHNR, CDR2 FQNEAQ (reference sequence). The CDR3 sequence is CASSPWDGNSPLHF. The CDR3 DNA reads TGTGCCAGCAGCCCATGGGACGGCAATTCACCCCTCCACTTT.

V gene TRBV7-9 combines with J gene TRBJ1-2; the D gene is possibly TRBD1 (5 bases). The germline V gene has CDR1 SEHNR and CDR2 FQNEAQ (reference sequence). The V gene lost 5 bases and the J gene lost 5 bases, with 18 bases spanning the gap. This CDR3 contains 15 residues. In DNA form, the CDR3 reads TGTGCCAGCAGCCCCCCGGGGACCGGCTGGTATGGCTACACCTTC. Protein product: CASSPPGTGWYGYTF.

This rearrangement joins TRBV6-5 to TRBJ2-3; D is possibly TRBD1 or TRBD2 (5 bases each). Per germline, CDR1 MNHEY and CDR2 SVGAGI. This CDR3 contains 14 residues. V lost 5 bases and J 8 bases, leaving 17 bases between the germline ends. The CDR3 DNA sequence: TGTGCCAGCAGTCCCGGGACCCCCGAGGGTACGCAGTATTTT. Translated, it gives CASSPGTPEGTQYF.

The chain joins TRBV5-1 to TRBJ2-7; D is perhaps TRBD1 (6 bases). Germline CDR1 reads SGHRS; CDR2 reads YFSETQ. CDR3 size: 16 residues. V lost 0 bases to trimming and J lost 5 bases, with 18 bases between them. In DNA form, the CDR3 reads TGCGCCAGCAGCTTGGGCTCCTACACAGGGTTTGACGAGCAGTACGTC. This gives the protein CASSLGSYTGFDEQYV.

This clonotype was seen many times. The V gene is TRBV6-1, the J gene TRBJ1-2; the D is unclear. Germline V gives CDR1 MNHNS, CDR2 SASEGT. This CDR3 is built from 14 residues. V lost 0 bases to trimming and J lost 7 bases, with 12 bases between them. Here the CDR3 reads CASSEALGDSGYTF. CDR3 bases: TGTGCCAGCAGTGAAGCGCTCGGGGATTCTGGCTACACCTTC.

This clonotype came up many times. V usage is TRBV9 and J usage is TRBJ2-1, with 11 nucleotides matching TRBD2. Germline CDR1 SGDLS, CDR2 YYNGEE. V dropped 2 bases and J dropped 7; count of bases not matched to a gene: 5. The CDR3 has 15 amino acids. CDR3 protein: CASSVASGGLNEQFF. The DNA for the CDR3 is TGTGCCAGCAGCGTGGCTAGCGGGGGGTTAAATGAGCAGTTCTTC.

The chain joins TRBV5-1 to TRBJ1-3; tentative D call: TRBD1 (6 bases). Trimming cost V 4 bases and J 4 bases, with 18 bases left between them. Per the germline V gene, CDR1 is SGHRS and CDR2 is YFSETQ. The CDR3 is 16 amino acids. The CDR3 here is CASSRGVAGDGNTIYF. In DNA form, the CDR3 reads TGCGCCAGCAGCCGTGGAGTCGCAGGGGACGGAAACACCATATATTTT.

This clonotype was seen a few times. This sequence joins TRBV7-2 and TRBJ2-1; 13 bases are a match to TRBD2. V was pared by 5 bases and J by 13 bases, with 5 bases of the junction left unmatched. Germline loops: CDR1 SGHTA, CDR2 FQGNSA. The CDR3 totals 13 residues. DNA of the CDR3: TGTGCCAGCAGCCCTGGGACTAGCGGGGATCAGTTCTTC. Protein sequence: CASSPGTSGDQFF.

This clonotype was seen a handful of times. This chain joins TRBV15 and TRBJ2-2; 9 bases match TRBD2. Germline-derived CDR1 and CDR2 are LNHNV and YYDKDF (reference sequence). Losses at the gene ends were 2 bases for V and 3 bases for J; bases not matched to a gene: 10. CDR3 length: 18 amino acids. The CDR3 loop is CATSRPLPGLAYTGELFF. In DNA form, the CDR3 reads TGTGCCACCAGCAGACCATTGCCGGGACTAGCATACACCGGGGAGCTGTTTTTT. The full variable domain, its missing parts supplied by reference TRBV15 and TRBJ2-2, is DAMVIQNPRYQVTQFGKPVTLSCSQTLNHNVMYWYQQKSSQAPKLLFHYYDKDFNNEADTPDNFQSRRPNTSFCFLDIRSPGLGDTAMYLCATSRPLPGLAYTGELFFGEGSRLTVL.

The chain is built from TRBV5-1 and TRBJ2-2, with TRBD1 identical over 9 bases. Germline CDR1 is SGHRS and CDR2 is YFSETQ. The CDR3 loop spans 15 amino acids. With 3 bases clipped from V and 7 bases from J, the junction kept 7 bases outside the gene matches. The CDR3 nucleotides read TGCGCCAGCAGCTATCCGGGACAGGGCCACGGGGAGCTGTTTTTT. Protein product: CASSYPGQGHGELFF.

This clonotype was detected a few times. CDR3 DNA: TGCGCCAGCAGCACCGGACAGCCTAGCACAGATACGCAGTATTTT. As protein: CASSTGQPSTDTQYF. V is TRBV5-1 and J is TRBJ2-3, with a weak D call TRBD1 (6 bases). The CDR3 sequence is 15 residues long. V was shortened by 4 bases and J by 0 bases, with 12 bases between the two germline ends. CDR1 SGHRS and CDR2 YFSETQ come from the germline V gene.